This entry is about one T cell receptor beta chain. Its antigen is undetermined. The data were obtained in a study of T cell responses to AZD1222 COVID-19 vaccine. Study outcomes and limitations: Baseline seropositivity characterized only a handful of AZD1222 recipients.

The method was immunoSEQ multiplex PCR; TCRdb's version includes in-frame clones alone and lacks a portion of them. Altogether tens of thousands of clones are present, approximately 91% being singletons, with the ten largest covering 2% to 3%. V was clipped by 5 bases and J by 4 bases, with 12 bases between them. The CDR3 sequence is 14 residues long. Germline V gene lookup returns CDR1 SGHTA and CDR2 FQGNSA. The receptor's source is an adult in good health. The sequenced sample was peripheral blood, obtained on day 0 of AZD1222 vaccination. The J gene is TRBJ1-5, the V gene TRBV7-2; TRBD1 is a possible D gene (5 bases). The CDR3 reads CASSTVGGNQPQHF. CDR3 DNA: TGTGCCAGCAGCACTGTGGGGGGTAATCAGCCCCAGCATTTT.